This TCR beta chain was sequenced for a study of CD8 T cells in Susac syndrome. Study background: Treatment status at blood draw for the Susac syndrome patients was therapy-naive, corticosteroids, or intravenous immunoglobulin alone. General study points: The CD4+ T cell repertoires of Susac syndrome were found to show no clonal expansion. TCR sequencing and HLA analysis covered a relatively small number of individuals.

The table lists this clonotype with a count of one. What it binds is not known. An amount of RNA that ranged from roughly 0.45 to 1 ug was reverse transcribed with random hexamers. Amplification of TCR beta CDR3 spanned 54 Vbeta and 13 Jbeta via immunoSEQ multiplex PCR. TCRdb re-derived calls from the immunoSEQ multiplex PCR reads in MiXCR, one entry per CDR3 protein. The sample carries 150,000 or so distinct CDR3 sequences, roughly 95% recorded once. V was shortened by 5 bases and J by 1 base, with 12 bases between the two germline ends. CDR1 and CDR2 (germline): LNHDA, SQIVND (reference sequence). CDR3 size: 15 residues.

The TCR was taken from a human donor with Susac syndrome. The specimen was CD4+ T cells from PBMCs. The chain links TRBV19 to TRBJ1-5; tentative D call: TRBD1 (6 bases). The CDR3 loop reads CASSPYGTSNQPQHF. In DNA form, the CDR3 reads TGTGCCAGTAGTCCCTACGGGACAAGCAATCAGCCCCAGCATTTT.